The next 5 T cell receptor beta chains were all read from a single sample in a study of T cells after posttransplantation cyclophosphamide. Here immunoSEQ multiplex PCR was the method, and the copy in TCRdb shows in-frame clones only, minus some. The sample holds 45,000 to 65,000 clones, 86% seen once. Sequenced sample: PBMCs. These receptors were taken from a man aged 25 to 45 with a blood cancer, CMV-positive, and with a related stem cell donor.

J is TRBJ2-5 and V is TRBV27, with 7 bases that match TRBD1. The V segment lost 6 bases and the J segment 2 bases; nucleotides outside the gene matches: 9. The CDR3 covers 15 residues. CDR1 is MNHEY and CDR2 is SMNVEV in the germline V gene (reference sequence). The CDR3 reads CASRYRDSKQETQYF. CDR3 in DNA: TGTGCCAGCAGATACCGGGACAGCAAACAAGAGACCCAGTACTTC.

This clone was counted once. This rearrangement joins TRBV5-1 to TRBJ1-2; 8 bases map to TRBD1. This CDR3 region has 15 residues. Trimming took 4 bases from V and 8 from J; bases not matched to a gene: 13. The germline V gene has CDR1 SGHRS and CDR2 YFSETQ. CDR3 amino acids: CASSIFRDRNDGYTF. The CDR3 nucleotides read TGCGCCAGCAGCATCTTCCGGGACAGGAATGACGGCTACACCTTC.

This chain connects TRBV5-1 to TRBJ1-3; D may be TRBD1 (5 bases). Germline lookup yields CDR1 SGHRS and CDR2 YFSETQ. The CDR3 has 17 residues. The V end was cut by 4 bases, the J end by 0 bases, with 17 bases between. This chain's CDR3 is CASSLGRTTISGNTIYF. The DNA of the CDR3 is TGCGCCAGCAGCCTCGGGCGGACAACCATCTCTGGAAACACCATATATTTT.

The count of this clone is one. This chain links TRBV15 with TRBJ2-7; TRBD2 matches 7 bases. CDR3 size: 14 residues. V lost 8 bases and J lost 5; bases outside the gene matches: 12. Germline V gene lookup returns CDR1 LNHNV and CDR2 YYDKDF (reference sequence). The CDR3 DNA reads TGTGCCACCCCCCCCTATAGCGGGCGGAACGAGCAGTACTTC. Translation: CATPPYSGRNEQYF.

The CDR3 protein is CASRRPTEVNTGELFF. CDR3 DNA: TGTGCCAGCAGACGTCCGACGGAGGTAAACACCGGGGAGCTGTTTTTT. The chain recombines TRBV7-3 with TRBJ2-2; D is possibly TRBD2 (5 bases). The V gene lost 6 bases and the J gene lost 2 bases, with 16 bases spanning the gap. Germline-derived CDR1 and CDR2 are SGHTA and FQGTGA. This CDR3 spans 16 amino acids.